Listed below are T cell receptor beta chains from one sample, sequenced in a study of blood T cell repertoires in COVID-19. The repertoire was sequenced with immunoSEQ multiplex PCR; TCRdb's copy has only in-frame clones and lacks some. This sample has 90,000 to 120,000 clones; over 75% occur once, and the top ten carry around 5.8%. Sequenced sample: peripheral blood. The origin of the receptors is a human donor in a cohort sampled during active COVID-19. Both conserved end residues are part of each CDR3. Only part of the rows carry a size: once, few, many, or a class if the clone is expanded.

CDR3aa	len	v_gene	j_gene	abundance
CASSRGTATNEKLFF	15	TRBV5-1	TRBJ1-4	.
CASSSRNEQFF	11	TRBV27	TRBJ2-1	.
CASSFLIYDRASEQFF	16	TRBV7-2	TRBJ2-1	.
CASSESGLASYEQYF	15	TRBV10-2	TRBJ2-7	.
CASSIGVEPGELFF	14	TRBV19	TRBJ2-2	.
CASRQGSGNTIYF	13	TRBV19	TRBJ1-3	.
CSAGGGGGYTF	11	TRBV20-1	TRBJ1-2	.
CASSAQGFGTEAFF	14	TRBV6-2/TRBV6-3	TRBJ1-1	few
CASSPGGTQLRDEQFF	16	TRBV18	TRBJ2-1	.
CARAHRADGELFF	13	TRBV7-9	TRBJ2-2	.
CASSYGPDSSEQYF	14	TRBV6-5	TRBJ2-7	few
CASSGTQMNTEAFF	14	TRBV2	TRBJ1-1	.
CASSFGQATYEQYF	14	TRBV5-8	TRBJ2-7	.
CASSPRTGGGEKLFF	15	TRBV4-3	TRBJ1-4	.
CASSIGGGPYNEQFF	15	TRBV19	TRBJ2-1	.
CASSLGGPGLAVSNSYNEQFF	21	TRBV5-1	TRBJ2-1	.
CASSPSGSLHKQEQFF	16	TRBV9	TRBJ2-1	.
CASSPRQGQETQYF	14	TRBV18	TRBJ2-5	.
CASSPGHNSNQPQHF	15	TRBV28	TRBJ1-5	.
CAIRDSPPTEAFF	13	TRBV10-3	TRBJ1-1	.
CASSLANLAGGLVNEQFF	18	TRBV5-4	TRBJ2-1	.
CASSFPNGQGKDTGELFF	18	TRBV7-9	TRBJ2-2	.
CASAKGGEGDTEAFF	15	TRBV27	TRBJ1-1	once
CASSIGTGDPRNQPQHF	17	TRBV19	TRBJ1-5	.
CASSYTAWAQETQYF	15	TRBV6-5	TRBJ2-5	.
CASSQPDSTGQYNSPLHF	18	TRBV23-1	TRBJ1-6	.
CASSEPARVREQFF	14	TRBV2	TRBJ2-1	once
CASSQEGTGAAGDIHEQYF	19	TRBV5-1	TRBJ2-7	.
CASSPQGQGAYGYTF	15	TRBV18	TRBJ1-2	once
CASSTSGTSGAPSTDTQYF	19	TRBV13	TRBJ2-3	.
CASSWVAGVGEQFF	14	TRBV19	TRBJ2-1	.
CASRAGGEEAFF	12	TRBV10-2	TRBJ1-1	.
CASRQGLAGVNEQFF	15	TRBV5-1	TRBJ2-1	.
CASSAGQVNTEAFF	14	TRBV5-4	TRBJ1-1	.
CAWAGDRNYGYTF	13	TRBV30	TRBJ1-2	.
CASRGSGRGDRETQYF	16	TRBV5-6	TRBJ2-5	.
CASLEGPQSYNEQFF	15	TRBV28	TRBJ2-1	.
CASSLYRTSGNTDTQYF	17	TRBV27	TRBJ2-3	.
CASSQEGRQLNYGYTF	16	TRBV2	TRBJ1-2	.
CASSWGQLYGYTF	13	TRBV28	TRBJ1-2	.
CASSLPGLAGGPALDTQYF	19	TRBV7-2	TRBJ2-3	.
CASSQGQGAGGNTIYF	16	TRBV4-1	TRBJ1-3	.
CASRGTASQEQYF	13	TRBV28	TRBJ2-7	.
CASRIQTSGRALGGEQYF	18	TRBV21-1	TRBJ2-7	.
CASSQGRNRGNTIYF	15	TRBV4-3	TRBJ1-3	.
CARTVGQSNTEAFF	14	TRBV30	TRBJ1-1	.
CTSSLRTSGRGAGELFF	17	TRBV1	TRBJ2-2	.
CASSIGDRGNQPQHF	15	TRBV19	TRBJ1-5	.
CAWNDYTEAFF	11	TRBV30	TRBJ1-1	.
CASSLDGGTGSEAFF	15	TRBV7-3	TRBJ1-1	.
CASSSGPSPSGEQYF	15	TRBV5-5	TRBJ2-7	.
CASSLGQYSPLHF	13	TRBV5-6	TRBJ1-6	once
CAWSPRVQTYEQYF	14	TRBV30	TRBJ2-7	.
CASSLGYEQYF	11	TRBV3-1/TRBV3-2	TRBJ2-7	.